The 12 T cell receptor beta chains below were found in one sample sequenced in a study of CDR3 diversity in severe acne. TCRdb analysed the PCR reads with MiXCR anew, one entry per CDR3 protein. The sample comprises more than 70,000 distinct CDR3 sequences, about half of which are singletons, and over 9% rests with the top ten. What was sequenced was blood. The receptors here all came from a male donor in good health, serving as a control.

This clonotype was picked up a small number of times. The chain is built from TRBV29-1 and TRBJ2-3; D gene uncertain. The V end lost 8 bases, the J end lost 0 bases, and 9 bases lay between the germline ends. Germline CDR1 reads SQVTM; CDR2 reads ANQGSEA. The CDR3 is 12 amino acids. The CDR3 DNA follows: TGCAGCCTCCGACCTAGCACAGATACGCAGTATTTT. Encoded protein: CSLRPSTDTQYF.

This clonotype was detected only a few times. The chain combines TRBV20-1 with TRBJ2-7; TRBD2 agrees at 7 bases. Losses at the gene ends were 3 bases for V and 6 bases for J; bases not matched to a gene: 8. The length of the CDR3 is 13 residues. CDR1 is DFQATT, CDR2 SNEGSKA, per germline (reference sequence). The CDR3: CSARDVGGGEQYF. The CDR3, as DNA: TGCAGTGCTAGGGATGTGGGGGGGGGCGAGCAGTACTTC.

This chain connects TRBV29-1 to TRBJ1-1; D perhaps matches TRBD1 (5 bases). V was pared by 5 bases and J by 0 bases, with 13 bases between. CDR1 SQVTM and CDR2 ANQGSEA come from the germline V gene. CDR3 length: 14 amino acids. CDR3 in DNA: TGCAGCGTTCGGGGGATGGTCATGAACACTGAAGCTTTCTTT. Its protein product is CSVRGMVMNTEAFF.

This sequence joins TRBV28 and TRBJ2-3; 10 nucleotides match TRBD2. The CDR3 length is 17 residues. Germline V gene lookup returns CDR1 MDHEN and CDR2 SYDVKM. The junction had 13 bases not matched to a gene; V was cut back by 8 bases and J by 2 bases. CDR3 coding DNA: TGTGCCAGCCGACGGAGAAGCGGGGGGGCTATCACAGATACGCAGTATTTT. It yields the protein CASRRRSGGAITDTQYF.

Regarding this clonotype: At one end the junction does not follow the germline gene, possibly because of a read error. CDR3 coding DNA: TGCAGTGCTAGTTGGCAACTCCTACGAGCCTTC. It is translated as CSASWQLLRAF. The chain joins TRBV20-1 to TRBJ2-7; D ambiguous. The CDR3 loop spans 11 amino acids. The germline CDR1 and CDR2 sequences are DFQATT and SNEGSKA (reference sequence).

The V call is TRBV18, the J call TRBJ1-1; D ambiguous. The V and J ends lost 2 bases and 1 base respectively, with 8 bases between them. Germline CDR1 and CDR2: KGHSH and LQKENI. The CDR3 extends over 14 amino acids. CDR3 protein: CASSPMTENTEAFF. For the CDR3, the DNA is TGTGCCAGCTCACCAATGACCGAGAACACTGAAGCTTTCTTT.

The V call is TRBV2, the J call TRBJ1-1; D is unclear. The V gene lost 6 bases and the J gene lost 0 bases, with 11 bases spanning the gap. This CDR3 is built from 14 residues. Germline CDR1 is SNHLY and CDR2 is FYNNEI. The CDR3, as DNA: TGTGCCAGCAGCCGAAGTGCGCTGAACACTGAAGCTTTCTTT. Translating it yields CASSRSALNTEAFF. Combining the CDR3 with reference TRBV2 and TRBJ1-1 gives the whole variable domain EPEVTQTPSHQVTQMGQEVILRCVPISNHLYFYWYRQILGQKVEFLVSFYNNEISEKSEIFDDQFSVERPDGSNFTLKIRSTKLEDSAMYFCASSRSALNTEAFFGQGTRLTVV.

This chain connects TRBV9 to TRBJ2-2; possibly TRBD1 for D (6 bases). Germline lookup yields CDR1 SGDLS and CDR2 YYNGEE. The CDR3 has 16 residues. The germline V and J ends were trimmed by 4 bases and 5 bases, with 18 bases remaining between them. The CDR3 loop is CASSPRSGAGTGELFF. The CDR3 DNA reads as TGTGCCAGCAGCCCTAGGTCAGGGGCTGGAACCGGGGAGCTGTTTTTT.

This clonotype was picked up many times. The rearrangement joins TRBV5-8 to TRBJ2-7, with 8 bases that match TRBD1. The V gene end was trimmed by 0 bases and the J gene end by 5 bases; junction bases not matched to a gene: 4. Per germline, CDR1 SGHTS and CDR2 YDEGEE. CDR3 length: 14 residues. The CDR3 reads CASSLGTGRHEQYF. The CDR3, as DNA: TGTGCCAGCAGCTTGGGGACAGGGCGCCACGAGCAGTACTTC.

The V and J genes are TRBV29-1 and TRBJ1-1; D is unclear. Germline assignment: CDR1 SQVTM and CDR2 ANQGSEA. This CDR3 contains 12 residues. Deletions cut 3 bases from V and 5 bases from J, with 10 bases between. CDR3 DNA sequence: TGCAGCGTTGATCGCCTGGGAACTGAAGCTTTCTTT. The encoded protein is CSVDRLGTEAFF. The entire variable domain, with the rest obtained from reference TRBV29-1 and TRBJ1-1, is as follows: SAVISQKPSRDICQRGTSLTIQCQVDSQVTMMFWYRQQPGQSLTLIATANQGSEATYESGFVIDKFPISRPNLTFSTLTVSNMSPEDSSIYLCSVDRLGTEAFFGQGTRLTVV.

This chain uses TRBV19 with TRBJ2-7; D possibly matches TRBD1 or TRBD2 (5 bases each). V dropped 7 bases and J dropped 6 bases, with 16 bases sitting between them. CDR3 length: 13 amino acids. Germline values: CDR1 LNHDA, CDR2 SQIVND (reference sequence). CDR3 sequence: CASTGTTHGEQYF. In DNA, the CDR3 is TGTGCCAGTACCGGGACGACCCACGGCGAGCAGTACTTC.

On this clonotype: At one boundary the junction diverges from the germline segment, which might be a read error. J is TRBJ2-7 and V is TRBV20-1; D may be TRBD1 (6 bases). The CDR3 is 15 amino acids. The germline gives CDR1 DFQATT, CDR2 SNEGSKA (reference sequence). CDR3 sequence reads: CGARGARGYSYEQCF. The CDR3 DNA is TGCGGTGCTAGAGGTGCCAGGGGTTATTCCTACGAGCAGTGCTTC.